The 27 T cell receptor beta chains below come from one sample, sequenced in a study of human T cells and chemical hapten exposure. Using its own MiXCR run on the RACE reads, TCRdb lists one record per CDR3 protein. Altogether over 35,000 distinct CDR3 sequences are present, 8.9% being singletons, with the ten largest covering 15%. The sample's time point: patch test 2, 6 weeks after DPC sensitization. Sample treatment: therapeutic diphenylcyclopropenone sensitization with weekly scalp DPC. The sequencing here drew on whole blood, taken in connection with sensitization to the hapten diphenylcyclopropenone (DPC). The receptors were gathered from a woman aged 40 to 50 with alopecia areata. Some clones in this sample may be carry-over from other donors' samples.

The table lists this clonotype with many counts. The genes are TRBV3-1 and TRBJ2-2, with 9 bases aligning to TRBD2. This CDR3 is built from 15 residues. The germline V gene has CDR1 LGHDT and CDR2 YNNKEL (reference sequence). V lost 4 bases and J lost 3; bases outside the gene matches: 3. CDR3 residues: CASSPTSGHTGELFF. DNA of the CDR3: TGTGCCAGCAGCCCGACTAGCGGTCACACCGGGGAGCTGTTTTTT.

At least ten counts were recorded for this clonotype. V gene TRBV7-6 combines with J gene TRBJ2-7; 9 bases agree with TRBD1. The CDR3 extends over 17 amino acids. Germline-derived CDR1 and CDR2 are SGHVS and FNYEAQ. J lost 6 bases, V lost 1 base, and 13 bases had no gene match. In nucleotides, the CDR3 is TGTGCCAGCAGCTTAGAAGTCGGACAGGGGACTGGCCCCGAGCAGTACTTC. Translation gives CASSLEVGQGTGPEQYF. Together with reference TRBV7-6 and TRBJ2-7, the CDR3 gives the full variable domain: GAGVSQSPRYKVTKRGQDVALRCDPISGHVSLYWYRQALGQGPEFLTYFNYEAQQDKSGLPNDRFSAERPEGSISTLTIQRTEQRDSAMYRCASSLEVGQGTGPEQYFGPGTRLTVT.

This clonotype has a count of ten or more. The DNA of the CDR3 is TGTGCCAGCGGATATCCAGGGTGGAGCACAGATACGCAGTATTTT. The encoded protein is CASGYPGWSTDTQYF. V gene TRBV12-3 or TRBV12-4 combines with J gene TRBJ2-3; weak D call: TRBD1 (5 bases). The CDR3 is 15 amino acids. The ends were cut back, 8 bases at V and 0 bases at J, with 15 bases in the middle.

This clonotype was detected many times. The CDR3 nucleotides are TGCAGTGCTAGGAGCGGGAGCTACAATGAGCAGTTCTTC. Protein: CSARSGSYNEQFF. The chain employs TRBV20-1 and TRBJ2-1; 8 nucleotides line up with TRBD2. Unmatched junction bases numbered 1, after V lost 3 bases and J lost 3 bases. Germline values: CDR1 DFQATT, CDR2 SNEGSKA (reference sequence). This CDR3 has 13 amino acids.

The V and J genes are TRBV5-6 and TRBJ2-7; D ambiguous. Looked up from germline, CDR1 is SGHDT and CDR2 is YYEEEE. With 3 bases removed from V and 4 bases from J, the gap between germline ends came to 20 bases. There are 16 residues in the CDR3. The CDR3 region has the DNA TGTGCCAGCAGCTCTCCCTGGGCGATTGATGCATACGAGCAGTACTTC. Translation: CASSSPWAIDAYEQYF.

The chain couples TRBV20-1 to TRBJ2-3, with D possibly being TRBD2 (7 bases). CDR3 length equals 14 residues. Per the germline V gene, CDR1 is DFQATT and CDR2 is SNEGSKA (reference sequence). The germline V and J ends were trimmed by 5 bases and 6 bases, with 18 bases remaining between them. CDR3 nucleotides: TGCAGTGCTCCCGTGGGGGGGGCGGATGATACGCAGTATTTT. Its translation: CSAPVGGADDTQYF.

Ten or more counts support this clonotype. CDR3 amino acids: CASSQHRGLNEKLFF. Here the CDR3 DNA reads TGCGCCAGCAGCCAGCACAGGGGCCTCAATGAAAAACTGTTTTTT. The chain combines TRBV4-3 with TRBJ1-4; TRBD1 aligns across 7 bases. CDR1 is LGHNA, CDR2 YSLEER, per germline. Unmatched junction bases numbered 6, after V lost 3 bases and J lost 5 bases. The CDR3 has 15 residues.

This chain joins TRBV7-9 and TRBJ1-1; the D gene is possibly TRBD1 (5 bases). The CDR3 is made up of 15 amino acids. Germline values: CDR1 SEHNR, CDR2 FQNEAQ (reference sequence). The V end lost 1 base, the J end lost 4 bases, and 13 bases lay between the germline ends. In DNA form, the CDR3 reads TGTGCCAGCAGCTTAGTCGGGGCCAGAGGCACTGAAGCTTTCTTT. Protein product: CASSLVGARGTEAFF.

This clonotype was observed many times. This sequence joins TRBV12-3 or TRBV12-4 and TRBJ1-2; a weak D match, TRBD1 (5 bases). V lost 8 bases, J lost 4 bases, and 8 bases lay in between. The CDR3 sequence is 11 residues long. This chain's CDR3 is CASHGGYGYTF. CDR3 DNA: TGTGCCAGCCACGGGGGCTATGGCTACACCTTC.

This clonotype was counted only a few times. The chain employs TRBV12-3 or TRBV12-4 and TRBJ1-6, with D perhaps matching TRBD1 (5 bases). The CDR3 is 15 amino acids. The V end was cut by 8 bases, the J end by 5 bases, with 16 bases between. CDR3 sequence (DNA): TGTGCCAGCTCTGTGGGGGAGGCCCATAATTCACCCCTCCACTTT. This gives the protein CASSVGEAHNSPLHF.

The sample holds a few counts of this clonotype. The chain is built from TRBV30 and TRBJ1-3; TRBD1 matches at 7 bases. The CDR3 has 15 amino acids. The junction had 6 bases not matched to a gene; V was cut back by 4 bases and J by 0 bases. CDR1 and CDR2 from the germline V gene are GTSNPN and SVGIG (reference sequence). The CDR3 DNA reads TGTGCCTGGACCCTAGACAGGGCCTCTGGAAACACCATATATTTT. This gives the protein CAWTLDRASGNTIYF. Together with reference TRBV30 and TRBJ1-3, the CDR3 gives the full variable domain: SQTIHQWPATLVQPVGSPLSLECTVEGTSNPNLYWYRQAAGRGLQLLFYSVGIGQISSEVPQNLSASRPQDRQFILSSKKLLLSDSGFYLCAWTLDRASGNTIYFGEGSWLTVV.

This clonotype was counted at least ten times. The chain recombines TRBV5-4 with TRBJ2-7; 10 bases fit TRBD1. Germline assignment: CDR1 SGHNT and CDR2 YYREEE (reference sequence). V dropped 4 bases and J dropped 5; count of bases not matched to a gene: 12. The CDR3 length is 16 residues. The DNA for the CDR3 is TGTGCCAGCAGCATGGACGGGACAGGGGCCATCCACGAGCAGTACTTC. It codes for CASSMDGTGAIHEQYF.

This CDR3 reads CSAQDRGIEAFF. CDR3 in DNA: TGCAGTGCCCAGGACAGGGGAATTGAAGCTTTCTTT. The gene calls are TRBV20-1 and TRBJ1-1, with 9 bases lining up with TRBD1. The CDR3 has 12 amino acids. Germline V CDR1 and CDR2: DFQATT, SNEGSKA (reference sequence). Trimming cost V 6 bases and J 7 bases; bases outside gene matches: 6.

This clonotype has a count of ten or more. The chain carries TRBV11-2 and TRBJ2-7; D unclear. Looked up from germline, CDR1 is SGHAT and CDR2 is FQNNGV. The CDR3 has 15 residues. The V gene lost 1 base and the J gene lost 7 bases, with 17 bases spanning the gap. The CDR3 here is CASSLAPLSGGEQYF. The CDR3 DNA sequence: TGTGCCAGCAGCTTAGCTCCCCTATCAGGTGGAGAGCAGTACTTC. Variable domain in full (rest from reference TRBV11-2 and TRBJ2-7): EAGVAQSPRYKIIEKRQSVAFWCNPISGHATLYWYQQILGQGPKLLIQFQNNGVVDDSQLPKDRFSAERLKGVDSTLKIQPAKLEDSAVYLCASSLAPLSGGEQYFGPGTRLTVT.

Ten or more counts support this clonotype. The chain employs TRBV29-1 and TRBJ1-2; D ambiguous. The V end was cut by 3 bases, the J end by 0 bases, with 8 bases between. This CDR3 has 13 amino acids. Per germline, CDR1 SQVTM and CDR2 ANQGSEA. The CDR3 loop reads CSVEGSANYGYTF. In DNA form, the CDR3 reads TGCAGCGTTGAGGGTTCAGCTAACTATGGCTACACCTTC.

This clonotype came up many times. The V call is TRBV7-3, the J call TRBJ1-6, with 7 bases identical to TRBD1. The CDR3 covers 14 residues. Germline-derived CDR1 and CDR2 are SGHTA and FQGTGA. Losses at the gene ends were 5 bases for V and 7 bases for J; bases not matched to a gene: 5. CDR3 protein: CASSLQGTNSPLHF. CDR3 in DNA: TGTGCCAGCAGCCTACAGGGGACGAATTCACCCCTCCACTTT. The whole variable domain, remainder taken from reference TRBV7-3 and TRBJ1-6, is GAGVSQTPSNKVTEKGKYVELRCDPISGHTALYWYRQSLGQGPEFLIYFQGTGAADDSGLPNDRFFAVRPEGSVSTLKIQRTERGDSAVYLCASSLQGTNSPLHFGNGTRLTVT.

This clonotype was observed at least ten times. V and J are TRBV12-3 or TRBV12-4 and TRBJ1-5; TRBD1 agrees at 8 bases. Trimming at V came to 5 bases and at J to 7 bases, leaving 7 bases not matched to a gene. The length of the CDR3 is 14 residues. CDR3 in amino acids: CASSVGTGLQPQHF. The CDR3 DNA reads as TGTGCCAGCAGTGTAGGGACAGGTCTACAGCCCCAGCATTTT.

In its sample, this clonotype was seen many times. This rearrangement joins TRBV4-3 to TRBJ2-3, with D unclear. From germline, CDR1 is LGHNA and CDR2 YSLEER. CDR3 size: 15 residues. Deletions cut 0 bases from V and 1 base from J, with 8 bases between. CDR3: CASSQEYVGTDTQYF. The CDR3 DNA sequence: TGCGCCAGCAGCCAAGAGTACGTCGGCACAGATACGCAGTATTTT.

This clonotype has just a few counts. V is TRBV28 and J is TRBJ2-1; D unclear. Germline V lookup: CDR1 MDHEN, CDR2 SYDVKM. V lost 8 bases, J lost 6 bases, and 17 bases lay in between. The CDR3 covers 14 residues. CDR3 in DNA: TGTGCCAGCCGAGTCGACCGGGTTCCCAATGAGCAGTTCTTC. Translated: CASRVDRVPNEQFF.

This clonotype was seen at least ten times. This chain connects TRBV4-1 to TRBJ2-6; D not certain. Trimming pared 1 base from V and 1 base from J, leaving 8 bases between. Germline V lookup: CDR1 MGHRA, CDR2 YSYEKL. The CDR3 spans 16 residues. The CDR3 here is CASSQGAESGANVLTF. The CDR3 region has the DNA TGCGCCAGCAGCCAAGGCGCGGAGTCTGGGGCCAACGTCCTGACTTTC.

In this sample, this clonotype turned up many times. This sequence joins TRBV12-3 or TRBV12-4 and TRBJ2-1, with D tentatively TRBD2 (5 bases). V was pared by 3 bases and J by 8 bases, with 17 bases between. This CDR3 spans 15 amino acids. The CDR3 bases are TGTGCCAGCAGTTTGATGGGTAGCGATGTGGATGAGCAGTTCTTC. Its protein product is CASSLMGSDVDEQFF.

This clonotype was observed at least ten times. The gene calls are TRBV6-1 and TRBJ2-1, with unresolved D. This CDR3 is 13 amino acids long. Per the germline V gene, CDR1 is MNHNS and CDR2 is SASEGT. Trimming shortened V by 10 bases and J by 7 bases, and 17 bases separated the two germline ends. CDR3 in amino acids: CATQLRATNEQFF. In DNA form, the CDR3 reads TGTGCCACCCAACTCCGGGCCACGAATGAGCAGTTCTTC.

This clonotype was seen ten or more times. The genes are TRBV18 and TRBJ1-3; the match to TRBD1 covers 7 bases. The germline CDR1 and CDR2 sequences are KGHSH and LQKENI. The CDR3 has 15 amino acids. V lost 6 bases to trimming and J lost 0 bases; unmatched junction nucleotides: 5. CDR3 amino acids: CASSQGQSSGNTIYF. The CDR3 DNA sequence: TGTGCCAGCTCGCAGGGACAGTCCTCTGGAAACACCATATATTTT.

This clonotype was detected ten times or more. The CDR3, as DNA: TGTGCCAGCAGTTTAAGACGACAGGGAGAACTGTTTTTT. As protein: CASSLRRQGELFF. The rearrangement links TRBV7-2 to TRBJ1-4; 7 positions agree with TRBD1. This CDR3 contains 13 residues. V lost 6 bases to trimming and J lost 12 bases; unmatched junction nucleotides: 10. Per the germline V gene, CDR1 is SGHTA and CDR2 is FQGNSA.

This clonotype has ten or more counts. The rearrangement uses TRBV4-1 and TRBJ2-1, with 7 bases matching TRBD2. CDR1 and CDR2 from the germline V gene are MGHRA and YSYEKL. The trim removed 2 bases at V and 3 bases at J, leaving 4 bases unmatched. This CDR3 has 15 residues. This chain's CDR3 is CASSQKVAGYNEQFF. For the CDR3, the DNA is TGCGCCAGCAGCCAAAAGGTAGCGGGCTACAATGAGCAGTTCTTC.

This clonotype was counted at least ten times. The chain carries TRBV18 and TRBJ2-1; D is uncertain. CDR1 KGHSH and CDR2 LQKENI come from the germline V gene. This CDR3 is built from 12 residues. The ends were cut back, 0 bases at V and 9 bases at J, with 6 bases in the middle. CDR3 bases: TGTGCCAGCTCACCACCTTCCCGTGAGCAGTTCTTC. Protein: CASSPPSREQFF.

This clonotype has at least ten counts. The chain has TRBV20-1 and TRBJ1-2, with 12 nucleotides matching TRBD1. J lost 4 bases, V lost 2 bases, and 14 bases had no gene match. In germline, CDR1 is DFQATT, CDR2 SNEGSKA (reference sequence). The CDR3 is 18 amino acids. DNA for the CDR3: TGCAGTGCTAGAACCGGGACAGGGGGCTCCGGCGGGACCTATGGCTACACCTTC. Translating gives CSARTGTGGSGGTYGYTF.